This passage covers 2 T cell receptor beta chains from one sample sequenced in a study of blood T cells in healthy people across ages (dated by TCRdb to the mid-2010s). Library preparation employed 5' RACE. TCRdb lists the instrument as Illumina HiSeq 2500. A second PCR of about 6 to 12 cycles was performed with a sample-barcoded 5' primer and a J-beta primer mix. TCRdb reprocessed the public reads (quality trimming at Q25 with fastp, clone calling with MiXCR) and kept in-frame beta chains. Duplicate CDR3 protein sequences are folded into a single record with the most common DNA and genes. A total of 1.2 million to 1.5 million distinct CDR3 sequences appear in this sample, roughly 60% of them only once. The biggest ten clones account for more than 6% of the sample. Material for sequencing was blood. The receptor source for this set is a man in his late teens or twenties in good health.

The chain is built from TRBV12-3 or TRBV12-4 and TRBJ1-2, with 8 nucleotides matching TRBD1. Trimming removed 4 bases from V and 8 bases from J; junction bases left unmatched: 12. The length of the CDR3 is 15 residues. In nucleotides, the CDR3 is TGTGCCAGCAGTTCGCAGGGGGCGAGGCTCGACGGCTACACCTTC. Translation gives CASSSQGARLDGYTF.

The gene calls are TRBV20-1 and TRBJ2-5, with D hard to call. V was trimmed by 5 bases and J by 0 bases, leaving 10 bases between them. The germline CDR1 and CDR2 sequences are DFQATT and SNEGSKA (reference sequence). The CDR3 contains 13 residues. The CDR3 loop is CSAPPENQETQYF. In DNA, the CDR3 is TGCAGTGCTCCTCCGGAGAACCAAGAGACCCAGTACTTC.